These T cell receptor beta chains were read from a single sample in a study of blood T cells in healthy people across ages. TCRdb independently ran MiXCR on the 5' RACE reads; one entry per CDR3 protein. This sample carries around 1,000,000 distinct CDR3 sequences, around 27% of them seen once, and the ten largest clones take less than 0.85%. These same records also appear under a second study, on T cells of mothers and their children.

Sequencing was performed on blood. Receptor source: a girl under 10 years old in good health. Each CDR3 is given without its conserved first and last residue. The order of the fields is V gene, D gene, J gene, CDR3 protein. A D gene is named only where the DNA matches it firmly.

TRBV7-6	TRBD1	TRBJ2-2	ASSPGTVLIGELF
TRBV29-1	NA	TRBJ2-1	SADYRGNNEQF
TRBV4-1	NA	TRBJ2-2	ASSQTLAGGAGELF
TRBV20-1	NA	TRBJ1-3	SAREGPGDTIY
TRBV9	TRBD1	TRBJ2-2	ASSPRTGAGTGELF
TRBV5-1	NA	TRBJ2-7	ASSLAVDGPYEQY
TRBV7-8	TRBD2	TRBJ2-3	ASSAGGGIDTQY
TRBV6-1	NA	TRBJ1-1	ASITLRETRGGTEAF
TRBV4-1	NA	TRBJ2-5	ASSQDQLSETQY
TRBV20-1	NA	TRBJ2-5	SAPKDSQETQY
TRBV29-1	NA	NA	SVARRLGSNEQF
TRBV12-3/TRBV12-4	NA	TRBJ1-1	ASSSYRAMNTEAF
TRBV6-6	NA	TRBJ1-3	ATQWTSGSSGNTIY
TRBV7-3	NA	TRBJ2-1	ASEWNEQF
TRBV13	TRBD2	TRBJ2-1	ASSSQASGPRAYNEQF
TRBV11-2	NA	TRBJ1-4	ASMERLETNEKLF
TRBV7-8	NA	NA	ASSRDYTPIYEQY
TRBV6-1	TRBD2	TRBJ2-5	ASSAPRLAGGPVETQY
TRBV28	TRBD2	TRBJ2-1	ASSPWASGRAKEF
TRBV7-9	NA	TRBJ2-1	ASSKTEAYNEQF
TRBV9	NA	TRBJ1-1	ASSRRGGNTEAF
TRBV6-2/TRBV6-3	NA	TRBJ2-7	ASSYLGVPYEQY
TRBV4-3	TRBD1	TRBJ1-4	ASSPEPGTGSEKLF
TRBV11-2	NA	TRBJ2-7	ASSLTVGDEQY
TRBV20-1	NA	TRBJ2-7	SAPFLAQVPSEQY
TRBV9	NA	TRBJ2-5	ASSGADSFDQETQY
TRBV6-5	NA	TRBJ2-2	ASSYSAYTGELF
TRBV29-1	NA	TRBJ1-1	GAQGPTEAF
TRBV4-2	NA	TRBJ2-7	ASSQDGMQDEQY
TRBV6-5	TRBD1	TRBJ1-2	ASSYLTGGGYGYT
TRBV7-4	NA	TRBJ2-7	ASSLEGLRGAYEQY
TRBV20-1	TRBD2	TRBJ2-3	SARDQGTSGRAGDTQY
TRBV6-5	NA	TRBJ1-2	ASRGTGANYGYT
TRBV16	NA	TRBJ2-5	ASSHSPGEQETQY
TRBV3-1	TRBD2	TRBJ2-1	ASSQGKLAPSSYNEQF
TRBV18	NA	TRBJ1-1	ASSPIFPGEAF
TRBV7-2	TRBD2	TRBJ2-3	ASSLGPSGADTQY
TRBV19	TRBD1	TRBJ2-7	ASSIGWTGAYEQY
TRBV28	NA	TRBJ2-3	ASSTSLGNTQY
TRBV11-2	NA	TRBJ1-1	ASSLVRGKAGTEAF
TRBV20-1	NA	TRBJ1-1	SVINTEAF
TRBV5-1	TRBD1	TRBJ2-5	ASTLGQGMQETQY
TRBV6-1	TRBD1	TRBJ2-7	ASSGDRSYEQY
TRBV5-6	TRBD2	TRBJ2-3	ASSNPLAGTTSGDTQY
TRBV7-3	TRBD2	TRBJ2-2	ASSSRPGGGELF
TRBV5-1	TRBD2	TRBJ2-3	ASSLEVGLAGVAQY
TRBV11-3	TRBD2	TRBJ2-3	ASSPHPYVSGGVGEDTQY
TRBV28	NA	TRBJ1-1	ASSLIGSDTEAF
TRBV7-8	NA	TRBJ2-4	ASTLGGGKNIQY
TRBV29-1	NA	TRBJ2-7	SVRQGSGYEQY